This TCR beta chain was obtained from a study of beta chain features in type 1 diabetes. Across the study: Patients shared similar age, gender and cell yields with healthy donors. Analysis included over 100,000,000 sorted cells drawn from all samples.

Reverse transcription of all isolated RNA meant that expressed TCRB transcripts were sequenced. TCRdb's table, derived via immunoSEQ multiplex PCR, lists solely in-frame clones and lacks some. The repertoire holds hundreds of thousands of clones, with 10% to 15% as singletons. The CDR3 extends over 14 amino acids. The ends were cut back, 0 bases at V and 8 bases at J, with 11 bases in the middle. Germline V lookup: CDR1 KGHSH, CDR2 LQKENI. The table lists this clone with a few counts. Its antigen is unknown. Overall study findings and caveats: For type 1 diabetes patients, VDJ junctions showed fewer insertions and more deletions.

Each donor gave one heparinised blood draw averaging about 110 mL. The V and J genes are TRBV18 and TRBJ2-1; D perhaps matches TRBD2 (6 bases). Sequenced input: naive CD4+ T cells from blood. The TCR originated in a man younger than 30 in good health. The CDR3 is CASSPPGTGDEQFF. As DNA, the CDR3 is TGTGCCAGCTCACCACCGGGTACGGGAGATGAGCAGTTCTTC. Combining the CDR3 with reference TRBV18 and TRBJ2-1 gives the whole variable domain NAGVMQNPRHLVRRRGQEARLRCSPMKGHSHVYWYRQLPEEGLKFMVYLQKENIIDESGMPKERFSAEFPKEGPSILRIQQVVRGDSAAYFCASSPPGTGDEQFFGPGTRLTVL.